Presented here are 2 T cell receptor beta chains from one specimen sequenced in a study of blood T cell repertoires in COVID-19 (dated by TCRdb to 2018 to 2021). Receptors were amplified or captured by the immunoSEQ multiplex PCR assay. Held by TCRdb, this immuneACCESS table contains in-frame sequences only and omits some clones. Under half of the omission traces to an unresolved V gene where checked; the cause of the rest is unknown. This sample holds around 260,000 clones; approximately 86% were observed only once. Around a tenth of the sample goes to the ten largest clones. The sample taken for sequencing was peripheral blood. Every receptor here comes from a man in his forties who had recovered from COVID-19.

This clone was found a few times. The DNA for the CDR3 is TGTGCCTGGTCTATCAGGGAGGATTCACCCCTCCACTTT. It encodes CAWSIREDSPLHF. The V call is TRBV30, the J call TRBJ1-6, with D possibly TRBD1 on 5 matching bases. Germline V gives CDR1 GTSNPN, CDR2 SVGIG (reference sequence). Deletions cut 5 bases from V and 8 bases from J, with 13 bases between. The CDR3 totals 13 residues.

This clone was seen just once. This chain's CDR3 is CASSLGASTVTQYF. DNA for the CDR3: TGTGCCAGCAGCTTAGGAGCAAGTACCGTGACCCAGTACTTC. The chain uses TRBV7-2 and TRBJ2-5; no clear D. This CDR3 has 14 residues. In germline, CDR1 is SGHTA, CDR2 FQGNSA. Deletions cut 1 base from V and 7 bases from J, with 13 bases between.